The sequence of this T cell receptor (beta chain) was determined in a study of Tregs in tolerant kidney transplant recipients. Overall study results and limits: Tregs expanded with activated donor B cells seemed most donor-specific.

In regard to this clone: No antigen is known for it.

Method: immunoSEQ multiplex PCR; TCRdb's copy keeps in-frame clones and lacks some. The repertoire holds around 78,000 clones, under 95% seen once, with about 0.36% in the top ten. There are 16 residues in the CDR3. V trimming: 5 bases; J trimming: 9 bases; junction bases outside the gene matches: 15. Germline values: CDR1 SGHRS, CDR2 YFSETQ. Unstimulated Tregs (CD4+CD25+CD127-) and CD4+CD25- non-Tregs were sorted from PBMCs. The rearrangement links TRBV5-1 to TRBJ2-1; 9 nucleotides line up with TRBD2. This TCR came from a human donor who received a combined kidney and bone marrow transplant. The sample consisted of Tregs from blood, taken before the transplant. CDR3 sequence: CASRSSLAGIVSEQFF. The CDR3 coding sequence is TGCGCCAGCAGAAGTTCCCTAGCGGGAATAGTAAGTGAGCAGTTCTTC.